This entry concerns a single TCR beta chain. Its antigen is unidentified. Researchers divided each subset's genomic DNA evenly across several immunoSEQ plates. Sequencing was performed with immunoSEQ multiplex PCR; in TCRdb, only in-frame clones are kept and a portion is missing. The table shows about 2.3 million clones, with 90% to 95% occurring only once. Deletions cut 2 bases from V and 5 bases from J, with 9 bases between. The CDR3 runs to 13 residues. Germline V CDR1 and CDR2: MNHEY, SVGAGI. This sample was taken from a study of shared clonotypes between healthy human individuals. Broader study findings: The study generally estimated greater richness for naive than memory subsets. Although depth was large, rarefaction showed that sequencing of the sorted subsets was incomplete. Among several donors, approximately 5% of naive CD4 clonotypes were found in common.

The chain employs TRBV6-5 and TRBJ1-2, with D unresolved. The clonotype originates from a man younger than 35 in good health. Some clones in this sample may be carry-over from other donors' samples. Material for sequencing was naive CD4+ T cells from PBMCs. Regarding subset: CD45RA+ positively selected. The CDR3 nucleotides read TGTGCCAGCAGTTACGGTCGAACATATGGCTACACCTTC. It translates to CASSYGRTYGYTF.